This T cell receptor (beta chain) was recovered during a study of blood T cell repertoires in COVID-19. Study summary: From the United States, Italy and Spain came samples of acute and convalescent COVID-19. T cells, B-cell-depleted T cells, or PBMCs supplied cDNA or gDNA.

As originally analysed: Amplified reference gene primers provided the basis for estimating nucleated cell counts. Repertoires were generated with immunoSEQ multiplex PCR, while TCRdb's copy carries only in-frame clones and drops some. D and trimming were read from the DNA, whereas the V and J calls and clone size are those reported in that table. The data hold hundreds of thousands of clones, with about nine tenths observed a single time. V lost 3 bases and J 6 bases, leaving 26 bases between the germline ends. In germline, CDR1 is SGHNT, CDR2 YYREEE (reference sequence). The CDR3 has 18 residues. The specimen was peripheral blood. The chain employs TRBV5-4 and TRBJ2-3, with D possibly matching TRBD2 (6 bases). The sequence came from a woman in her twenties or thirties who had recovered from COVID-19. The CDR3 reads CASSSPWDSRRAFDTQYF. In DNA, the CDR3 is TGTGCCAGCAGCTCCCCCTGGGACTCCCGTCGAGCCTTCGATACGCAGTATTTT.